Listed here are 6 T cell receptor beta chains from one sample, sequenced in a study of shared clonotypes between healthy human individuals. Profiling relied on immunoSEQ multiplex PCR, and the TCRdb table lists in-frame clones only, not all of them. The sample has 900,000 to 1,200,000 clones, 70% to 80% seen once. Sequenced sample: memory CD4+ T cells from PBMCs. Subset in this sample: CD45RA-negative fraction. Receptors were obtained from a man aged 18 to 29 in good health. Some clones in this sample may be carry-over from other donors' samples.

The chain combines TRBV18 with TRBJ1-1; TRBD1 aligns across 7 bases. The germline V gene has CDR1 KGHSH and CDR2 LQKENI. This CDR3 region has 15 residues. Trimming took 6 bases from V and 6 from J; bases not matched to a gene: 13. The CDR3 protein is CASSQQGTAVPEAFF. The CDR3 DNA reads as TGTGCCAGCTCCCAACAGGGGACCGCCGTCCCTGAAGCTTTCTTT.

The chain has TRBV19 and TRBJ2-2, with TRBD2 matching 10 bases. Germline V gene data show CDR1 as LNHDA and CDR2 as SQIVND (reference sequence). The CDR3 contains 17 residues. Trimming cost V 7 bases and J 6 bases; bases outside gene matches: 14. CDR3 DNA: TGTGCCAGTACTGTCTCGCTAGCGGGAGAGTTGGCCGGGGAGCTGTTTTTT. This encodes CASTVSLAGELAGELFF.

This CDR3 reads CASSLGLPTEAFF. The CDR3 region has the DNA TGTGCCAGCAGCTTAGGGTTACCCACTGAAGCTTTCTTT. This chain links TRBV11-2 with TRBJ1-1; no clear D gene. Trimming removed 1 base from V and 4 bases from J, with 7 bases in between. CDR3 size: 13 residues. CDR1 is SGHAT and CDR2 is FQNNGV in the germline V gene.

The rearrangement joins TRBV29-1 to TRBJ2-7, with TRBD2 matching 12 bases. The V gene's germline CDR1 is SQVTM and CDR2 ANQGSEA. V dropped 4 bases and J dropped 2; count of bases not matched to a gene: 9. The length of the CDR3 is 16 residues. CDR3 loop: CSVAALAGGLPYEQYF. CDR3 coding DNA: TGCAGCGTTGCGGCACTAGCGGGAGGCCTCCCCTACGAGCAGTACTTC.

The V call is TRBV28, the J call TRBJ1-2; D unclear. CDR1 is MDHEN, CDR2 SYDVKM, per germline. The V and J ends lost 4 bases and 4 bases respectively, with 19 bases between them. This CDR3 contains 16 residues. The CDR3 DNA follows: TGTGCCAGCAGTTCTGGAGAGGAAACCCGGATCTATGGCTACACCTTC. Translation: CASSSGEETRIYGYTF.

This CDR3 reads CASSPETGYPGYTF. The CDR3 nucleotides read TGTGCCAGCTCACCAGAGACAGGGTACCCTGGCTACACCTTC. The V and J genes are TRBV18 and TRBJ1-2, with 7 bases that match TRBD1. Germline CDR1 KGHSH, CDR2 LQKENI. The CDR3 length is 14 residues. Losses at the gene ends were 2 bases for V and 7 bases for J; bases not matched to a gene: 7.